These 32 T cell receptor beta chains were sequenced from one sample in a study of blood T cell repertoires in COVID-19. Assay used: immunoSEQ multiplex PCR; TCRdb lists only in-frame clones, some missing. The sample carries nearly 80,000 clones, roughly 84% recorded once. The specimen sequenced was peripheral blood. The receptors here all came from a man over 45 with acute or convalescent COVID-19.

This chain links TRBV2 with TRBJ2-2, with unresolved D. The CDR3 has 12 amino acids. The V end was cut by 8 bases, the J end by 4 bases, with 8 bases between. The V gene's germline CDR1 is SNHLY and CDR2 FYNNEI. The CDR3 DNA sequence: TGTGCCAGCGTAGAGCCCACCGGGGAGCTGTTTTTT. Protein: CASVEPTGELFF.

This clone was recorded once. V usage is TRBV30 and J usage is TRBJ2-6; D is possibly TRBD1 (5 bases). CDR1 is GTSNPN, CDR2 SVGIG, per germline (reference sequence). V was clipped by 0 bases and J by 0 bases, with 15 bases between them. The length of the CDR3 is 18 residues. The CDR3 DNA sequence: TGTGCCTGGAGTGTAGTCAGGGTATTTATCTCTGGGGCCAACGTCCTGACTTTC. It yields the protein CAWSVVRVFISGANVLTF.

The CDR3 sequence: CASSFLGGTEAFF. CDR3 DNA: TGTGCCAGCAGCTTTCTAGGGGGCACTGAAGCTTTCTTT. V and J are TRBV11-2 and TRBJ1-1; the D gene is possibly TRBD1 (6 bases). Trimming left V 3 bases short and J 4 bases short, with 9 bases between. CDR3 length: 13 residues. Germline V lookup: CDR1 SGHAT, CDR2 FQNNGV.

This chain joins TRBV5-1 and TRBJ1-6, with 8 bases that match TRBD1. In germline, CDR1 is SGHRS, CDR2 YFSETQ. The CDR3 extends over 16 amino acids. J was trimmed by 4 bases and V by 3 bases; bases with no gene match: 6. The CDR3 coding sequence is TGCGCCAGCAGCTCGGACAGGGTGGGGTATAATTCACCCCTCCACTTT. This codes for CASSSDRVGYNSPLHF.

V and J are TRBV4-3 and TRBJ2-7, with D possibly matching TRBD2 (5 bases). The CDR3 length is 13 residues. Trimming pared 4 bases from V and 5 bases from J, leaving 12 bases between. The germline V gene has CDR1 LGHNA and CDR2 YSLEER. DNA of the CDR3: TGCGCCAGCAGCCCCGGGATGTGGGACGAGCAGTACTTC. It encodes CASSPGMWDEQYF.

This clone came up once. V gene TRBV5-8 combines with J gene TRBJ2-5; D possibly corresponds to TRBD1 (7 bases). CDR3 length: 14 residues. V lost 7 bases, J lost 4 bases, and 17 bases lay in between. Germline V gene sequence: CDR1 SGHTS, CDR2 YDEGEE. This chain's CDR3 is CASGQGGGIETQYF. The CDR3 DNA sequence: TGTGCCAGCGGTCAGGGGGGAGGAATAGAGACCCAGTACTTC.

The V and J genes are TRBV15 and TRBJ2-5; no clear D gene. CDR1 LNHNV and CDR2 YYDKDF come from the germline V gene (reference sequence). The V and J ends lost 0 bases and 4 bases respectively, with 6 bases between them. There are 13 residues in the CDR3. The CDR3 DNA follows: TGTGCCACCAGCAGAGATCTAGGAGAGACCCAGTACTTC. Translating it yields CATSRDLGETQYF.

The V call is TRBV24-1, the J call TRBJ2-7; weak D call: TRBD2 (7 bases). V was cut by 6 bases and J by 4 bases, with 15 bases left in between. Germline CDR1 reads KGHDR; CDR2 reads SFDVKD. The CDR3 covers 14 residues. CDR3: CATSPGGPFYEQYF. The CDR3 nucleotides read TGTGCCACCAGTCCCGGGGGGCCATTTTACGAGCAGTACTTC.

The chain has TRBV5-1 and TRBJ2-1, with TRBD1 as a possible D gene (6 bases). Trimming pared 6 bases from V and 5 bases from J, leaving 15 bases between. The germline V gene encodes CDR1 SGHRS and CDR2 YFSETQ. The CDR3 has 14 amino acids. CDR3 nucleotides: TGCGCCAGCAAGTATCCGGGACAAGACAATGAGCAGTTCTTC. Its translation: CASKYPGQDNEQFF.

The genes are TRBV5-1 and TRBJ1-1; D is undetermined. Per the germline V gene, CDR1 is SGHRS and CDR2 is YFSETQ. Trimming pared 4 bases from V and 1 base from J, leaving 5 bases between. The CDR3 extends over 12 amino acids. The CDR3 sequence: CASSPWNTEAFF. The CDR3, as DNA: TGCGCCAGCAGCCCGTGGAACACTGAAGCTTTCTTT.

The chain links TRBV29-1 to TRBJ2-7, with 8 bases fitting TRBD1. Losses at the gene ends were 1 base for V and 2 bases for J; bases not matched to a gene: 7. The CDR3 consists of 15 residues. Germline V gene sequence: CDR1 SQVTM, CDR2 ANQGSEA. The CDR3 region is CSVEGTGSDAYEQYF. As DNA, the CDR3 is TGCAGCGTTGAAGGGACAGGGTCGGATGCCTACGAGCAGTACTTC.

This chain connects TRBV7-2 to TRBJ2-7; 12 bases are shared with TRBD2. CDR1 is SGHTA, CDR2 FQGNSA, per germline. Trimming took 1 base from V and 9 from J; bases not matched to a gene: 7. CDR3 size: 15 residues. Here the CDR3 reads CASSLGASGGARQYF. In DNA, the CDR3 is TGTGCCAGCAGCTTAGGGGCTAGCGGGGGGGCTCGGCAGTACTTC.

J is TRBJ2-7 and V is TRBV11-2, with D tentatively TRBD1 (6 bases). This CDR3 comprises 16 residues. V lost 8 bases to trimming and J lost 4 bases, with 24 bases between them. Looked up from germline, CDR1 is SGHAT and CDR2 is FQNNGV. The CDR3 protein is CASSPIRGQGNYEQYF. In DNA form, the CDR3 reads TGTGCCAGCTCACCCATCCGGGGACAAGGCAATTACGAGCAGTACTTC. Variable domain in full (rest from reference TRBV11-2 and TRBJ2-7): EAGVAQSPRYKIIEKRQSVAFWCNPISGHATLYWYQQILGQGPKLLIQFQNNGVVDDSQLPKDRFSAERLKGVDSTLKIQPAKLEDSAVYLCASSPIRGQGNYEQYFGPGTRLTVT.

A few counts support this clone. The V and J genes are TRBV10-2 and TRBJ2-3, with 7 bases aligning to TRBD2. V shed 4 bases, J shed 8 bases, and the junction held 6 bases outside the gene matches. CDR1 and CDR2 (germline): WSHSY, SAAADI. The CDR3 contains 13 residues. CDR3 sequence (DNA): TGCGCCAGCAGTGGACTAGCCAGGGCTACGCAGTATTTT. This encodes CASSGLARATQYF.

This chain joins TRBV27 and TRBJ2-2, with 8 bases aligning to TRBD2. V was pared by 0 bases and J by 4 bases, with 7 bases of the junction left unmatched. The CDR3 has 17 residues. Germline lookup yields CDR1 MNHEY and CDR2 SMNVEV (reference sequence). The CDR3 DNA reads as TGTGCCAGCAGTTTATCGAGAGGCGGGGGGACCACCGGGGAGCTGTTTTTT. Its translation: CASSLSRGGGTTGELFF.

This clone came up once. The chain combines TRBV7-6 with TRBJ2-1, with 9 nucleotides matching TRBD2. V was clipped by 5 bases and J by 5 bases; unmatched bases: 7. Germline V gene sequence: CDR1 SGHVS, CDR2 FNYEAQ. This CDR3 has 15 amino acids. CDR3 in DNA: TGTGCCAGCAGCCCTGGACTAGCGCGTAACAATGAGCAGTTCTTC. Translation: CASSPGLARNNEQFF.

The chain combines TRBV4-3 with TRBJ1-2; 10 nucleotides align to TRBD1. The CDR3 loop spans 16 amino acids. V shed 0 bases and J 2 bases; nucleotides not matched to a gene: 3. Per the germline V gene, CDR1 is LGHNA and CDR2 is YSLEER. This chain's CDR3 is CASSQDPGQGNYGYTF. The CDR3 nucleotides are TGCGCCAGCAGCCAAGATCCGGGACAGGGGAACTATGGCTACACCTTC.

The chain couples TRBV12-3 or TRBV12-4 to TRBJ2-7; tentative D call: TRBD1 (5 bases). Trimming took off 6 bases at V and 5 bases at J, with 14 bases between the two ends. This CDR3 comprises 13 residues. The chain's CDR3 is CASRTTVSDEQYF. In DNA, the CDR3 is TGTGCCAGCAGGACGACAGTGTCAGACGAGCAGTACTTC.

This clone was seen more than once but under ten times. The chain recombines TRBV14 with TRBJ2-3; 7 nucleotides match TRBD2. The CDR3 extends over 17 amino acids. V lost 1 base, J lost 0 bases, and 7 bases stayed unmatched. The germline V gene encodes CDR1 SGHDN and CDR2 FVKESK. CDR3 sequence reads: CASSQVWYSGSTDTQYF. Written as DNA, the CDR3 is TGTGCCAGCAGCCAAGTTTGGTATAGCGGGAGCACAGATACGCAGTATTTT.

J is TRBJ2-7 and V is TRBV6-5, with 7 bases aligning to TRBD2. CDR3 length: 13 residues. The V segment lost 0 bases and the J segment 7 bases; nucleotides outside the gene matches: 3. From germline, CDR1 is MNHEY and CDR2 SVGAGI. The CDR3 coding sequence is TGTGCCAGCAGTTACTCGGGGGGGAGAGAGCAGTACTTC. Translating gives CASSYSGGREQYF.

The rearrangement links TRBV5-1 to TRBJ1-4, with a weak D call TRBD1 (6 bases). V dropped 1 base and J dropped 10 bases, with 11 bases sitting between them. CDR1 and CDR2 from the germline V gene are SGHRS and YFSETQ. CDR3 size: 13 residues. CDR3 bases: TGCGCCAGCAGCTTGTCGACAGGCGTAAAACTGTTTTTT. It specifies CASSLSTGVKLFF.

This clone was counted ten times or more. The gene calls are TRBV7-3 and TRBJ1-1; 8 nucleotides line up with TRBD1. V lost 3 bases, J lost 10 bases, and 7 bases stayed unmatched. There are 13 residues in the CDR3. Germline assignment: CDR1 SGHTA and CDR2 FQGTGA. The CDR3 region has the DNA TGTGCCAGCAGCTTGACAGGGGCGGTGGGAGCTTTCTTT. Translated, it gives CASSLTGAVGAFF.

The chain links TRBV28 to TRBJ1-4, with D possibly being TRBD1 (5 bases). The germline V gene encodes CDR1 MDHEN and CDR2 SYDVKM. The CDR3 loop spans 12 amino acids. V gave up 10 bases and J gave up 10 bases, with 16 bases separating them. This CDR3 is CATGLTFGKLFF. In DNA, the CDR3 is TGTGCCACGGGACTTACTTTTGGAAAACTGTTTTTT.

The chain recombines TRBV4-2 with TRBJ2-2, with TRBD2 matching over 8 bases. This CDR3 has 17 residues. The germline gives CDR1 LGHNA, CDR2 YNFKEQ. V dropped 0 bases and J dropped 0; count of bases not matched to a gene: 3. CDR3 residues: CASSQDVAGSNTGELFF. For the CDR3, the DNA is TGTGCCAGCAGCCAAGATGTAGCGGGGTCGAACACCGGGGAGCTGTTTTTT.

The rearrangement links TRBV9 to TRBJ2-5; a possible D gene is TRBD2 (6 bases). V was pared by 8 bases and J by 4 bases, with 18 bases between. The CDR3 consists of 14 residues. Germline CDR1 and CDR2: SGDLS and YYNGEE. The CDR3 here is CASSTRDFPETQYF. CDR3 sequence (DNA): TGTGCCAGTTCGACTAGAGACTTCCCAGAGACCCAGTACTTC.

This sequence joins TRBV6-4 and TRBJ1-1, with D possibly being TRBD1 (6 bases). Trimming stripped 5 bases from V and 4 bases from J, with 20 bases between. This CDR3 comprises 16 residues. Germline V lookup: CDR1 MRHNA, CDR2 SNTAGT. In DNA form, the CDR3 reads TGTGCCAGCAGTATCACTCCCACTGGACAGATCACTGAAGCTTTCTTT. It is translated as CASSITPTGQITEAFF.

V gene TRBV12-3 or TRBV12-4 combines with J gene TRBJ2-1, with a possible D match to TRBD1 (5 bases). V was cut by 7 bases and J by 10 bases, with 14 bases left in between. There are 12 residues in the CDR3. Written as DNA, the CDR3 is TGTGCCAGCACTATCCTCTGGGGCGAGCAGTTCTTC. Residues: CASTILWGEQFF.

The chain couples TRBV3-1 (or the pseudogene TRBV3-2) to TRBJ1-6; TRBD1 is a possible D gene (5 bases). The CDR3 sequence is 14 residues long. Germline CDR1 is LGHDT and CDR2 is YNNKEL (reference sequence). V shed 1 base and J shed 9 bases, with 10 bases lying between them. The chain's CDR3 is CASSQGRGFSPLHF. The CDR3 DNA reads TGTGCCAGCAGCCAAGGGAGGGGTTTTTCACCCCTCCACTTT.

This sequence joins TRBV11-2 and TRBJ2-7; D unclear. Per germline, CDR1 SGHAT and CDR2 FQNNGV. The CDR3 runs to 14 residues. V was shortened by 0 bases and J by 6 bases, with 12 bases between the two germline ends. CDR3 nucleotides: TGTGCCAGCAGCTTAGATTGGATTTCGGGCGAGCAGTACTTC. As protein: CASSLDWISGEQYF. The entire variable domain, with the rest obtained from reference TRBV11-2 and TRBJ2-7, is as follows: EAGVAQSPRYKIIEKRQSVAFWCNPISGHATLYWYQQILGQGPKLLIQFQNNGVVDDSQLPKDRFSAERLKGVDSTLKIQPAKLEDSAVYLCASSLDWISGEQYFGPGTRLTVT.

By share of the sample, this clone is large (0.1 to 1%). V usage is TRBV4-1 and J usage is TRBJ1-1; 7 bases are shared with TRBD1. The V and J ends lost 4 bases and 1 base, in that order; junction bases with no gene match: 3. The CDR3 is 14 amino acids. CDR1 is MGHRA, CDR2 YSYEKL, per germline. The CDR3 DNA sequence: TGCGCCAGCAGCCCCCGGGACAGGAACACTGAAGCTTTCTTT. Encoded protein: CASSPRDRNTEAFF.

The chain joins TRBV3-1 (or the pseudogene TRBV3-2) to TRBJ1-2; 12 positions agree with TRBD1. The CDR3 is 15 residues long. Germline-derived CDR1 and CDR2 are LGHDT and YNNKEL (reference sequence). The V gene end was trimmed by 2 bases and the J gene end by 7 bases; junction bases not matched to a gene: 5. The chain's CDR3 is CASSQSGTGGFGYTF. The CDR3 coding sequence is TGTGCCAGCAGCCAATCGGGGACAGGGGGCTTTGGCTACACCTTC.

DNA for the CDR3: TGTGCCAGCAGCTTAGGGCAGGGGGCTCGGTACAATGAGCAGTTCTTC. Its protein is CASSLGQGARYNEQFF. The gene calls are TRBV13 and TRBJ2-1; 8 bases map to TRBD1. The germline gives CDR1 PRHDT, CDR2 FYEKMQ (reference sequence). With 0 bases clipped from V and 4 bases from J, the junction kept 5 bases outside the gene matches. The CDR3 is 16 amino acids.